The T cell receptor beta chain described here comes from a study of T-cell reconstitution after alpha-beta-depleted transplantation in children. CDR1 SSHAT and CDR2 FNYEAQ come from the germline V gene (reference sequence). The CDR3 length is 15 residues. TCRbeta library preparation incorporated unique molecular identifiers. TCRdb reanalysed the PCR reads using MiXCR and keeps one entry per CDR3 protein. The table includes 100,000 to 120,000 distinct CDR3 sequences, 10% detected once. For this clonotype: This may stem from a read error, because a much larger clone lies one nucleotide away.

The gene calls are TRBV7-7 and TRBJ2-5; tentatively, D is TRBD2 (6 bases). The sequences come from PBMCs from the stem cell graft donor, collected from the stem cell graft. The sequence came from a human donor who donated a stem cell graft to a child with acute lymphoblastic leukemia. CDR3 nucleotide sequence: TGTGCTAGCGGCTCACTAGCTGCCCCACAAGAGTCCCAGTACTTC. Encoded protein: CASGSLAAPQESQYF. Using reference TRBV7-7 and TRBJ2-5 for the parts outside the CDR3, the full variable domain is GAGVSQSPRYKVTKRGQDVTLRCDPISSHATLYWYQQALGQGPEFLTYFNYEAQPDKSGLPSDRFSAERPEGSISTLTIQRTEQRDSAMYRCASGSLAAPQESQYFGPGTRLLVL.